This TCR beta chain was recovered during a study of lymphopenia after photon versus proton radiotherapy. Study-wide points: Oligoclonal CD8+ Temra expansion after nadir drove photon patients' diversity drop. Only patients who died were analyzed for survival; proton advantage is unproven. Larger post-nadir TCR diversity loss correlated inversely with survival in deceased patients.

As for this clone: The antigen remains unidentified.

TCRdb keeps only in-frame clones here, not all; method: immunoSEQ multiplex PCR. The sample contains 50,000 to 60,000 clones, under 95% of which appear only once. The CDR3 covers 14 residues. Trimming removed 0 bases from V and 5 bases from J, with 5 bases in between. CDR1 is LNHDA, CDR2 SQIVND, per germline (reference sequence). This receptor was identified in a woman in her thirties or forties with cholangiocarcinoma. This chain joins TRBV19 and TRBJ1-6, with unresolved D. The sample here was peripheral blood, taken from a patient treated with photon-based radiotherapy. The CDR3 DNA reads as TGTGCCAGTAGTATAGACAGAGATAATTCACCCCTCCACTTT. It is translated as CASSIDRDNSPLHF.